Presented here are 24 T cell receptor beta chains from one specimen sequenced in a study of cytomegalovirus exposure and HLA in healthy donors. 13 Jbeta primers and 60 Vbeta primers were used for the PCR. Method: immunoSEQ multiplex PCR; TCRdb's copy keeps in-frame clones and lacks some. This table holds fewer than 200,000 clones, roughly 90% found once. The sample taken for sequencing was PBMCs. Receptors were obtained from a boy aged 2 to 10 in good health and CMV-seronegative.

The CDR3: CASSSGLAGGGTGVRKETQYF. The CDR3 DNA is TGTGCCAGCAGTTCGGGACTAGCGGGAGGAGGTACAGGTGTGAGAAAAGAGACCCAGTACTTC. The gene calls are TRBV28 and TRBJ2-5, with TRBD2 matching 15 bases. The V segment lost 4 bases and the J segment 3 bases; nucleotides outside the gene matches: 18. This CDR3 is 21 amino acids long. Germline V gene sequence: CDR1 MDHEN, CDR2 SYDVKM.

The chain is built from TRBV10-1 and TRBJ2-3; D might be TRBD1 (5 bases). From germline, CDR1 is WNHNN and CDR2 SYGVQD (reference sequence). V shed 1 base and J shed 3 bases, with 8 bases lying between them. The CDR3 totals 14 residues. The CDR3 sequence: CASSEWAGTDTQYF. CDR3 bases: TGCGCCAGCAGTGAGTGGGCAGGGACAGATACGCAGTATTTT.

The V and J genes are TRBV29-1 and TRBJ1-1; TRBD1 agrees at 7 bases. Trimming took 7 bases from V and 4 from J; bases not matched to a gene: 15. The CDR3 has 15 amino acids. CDR1 and CDR2 from the germline V gene are SQVTM and ANQGSEA. CDR3 bases: TGCAGCGCCCGAGGAGGGGGCGGTGATGGCACTGAAGCTTTCTTT. It yields the protein CSARGGGGDGTEAFF.

The chain has TRBV7-3 and TRBJ2-5, with a weak D call TRBD2 (8 bases). V lost 8 bases to trimming and J lost 4 bases, with 17 bases between them. The CDR3 is 14 residues long. Germline-derived CDR1 and CDR2 are SGHTA and FQGTGA. CDR3: CASGTAGVGETQYF. For the CDR3, the DNA is TGTGCCAGCGGGACAGCGGGAGTAGGAGAGACCCAGTACTTC.

The rearrangement links TRBV12-1 to TRBJ1-5; the table's D call of TRBD1 was not tested on the DNA. TRBV12-1 is a pseudogene segment. The CDR3 extends over 15 amino acids. CDR3 coding DNA: TGTGCCAGCAGCCATTTGGACAGGGATAATCAGCCCCAGCATTTT. This gives the protein CASSHLDRDNQPQHF.

This chain joins TRBV7-8 and TRBJ1-4; D remains ambiguous. Germline values: CDR1 SGHVS, CDR2 FQNEAQ. CDR3 size: 15 residues. V lost 6 bases, J lost 9 bases, and 20 bases lay in between. CDR3 residues: CASRLEGPGAKKLFF. CDR3 DNA sequence: TGTGCCAGCAGGCTCGAGGGCCCCGGAGCGAAAAAACTGTTTTTT.

The chain's CDR3 is CASSLPGGEIDNRPQHF. As DNA, the CDR3 is TGTGCCAGCAGCTTACCCGGGGGGGAGATCGATAACCGGCCCCAGCATTTT. This chain links TRBV7-3 with TRBJ1-5; perhaps TRBD1 as D (5 bases). Germline V lookup: CDR1 SGHTA, CDR2 FQGTGA. The CDR3 has 17 residues. With 2 bases removed from V and 9 bases from J, the gap between germline ends came to 23 bases.

The chain has TRBV27 and TRBJ2-1, with D perhaps TRBD2 (6 bases). From germline, CDR1 is MNHEY and CDR2 SMNVEV (reference sequence). Trimming stripped 1 base from V and 3 bases from J, with 10 bases between. CDR3 length: 15 amino acids. The CDR3 sequence is CASSLYGGVYNEQFF. DNA for the CDR3: TGTGCCAGCAGTTTATACGGCGGGGTCTACAATGAGCAGTTCTTC.

This clone was seen a few times. This chain connects TRBV7-2 to TRBJ2-1; the D gene is possibly TRBD2 (6 bases). Per the germline V gene, CDR1 is SGHTA and CDR2 is FQGNSA. The CDR3 has 13 amino acids. Trimming pared 5 bases from V and 9 bases from J, leaving 14 bases between. CDR3 sequence: CASSPMRGREQFF. The CDR3 DNA follows: TGTGCCAGCAGCCCCATGCGGGGCCGTGAGCAGTTCTTC.

Turning to this clone: A read error may account for a junction end that differs from germline. This chain joins TRBV7-9 and TRBJ2-7; TRBD2 aligns across 13 bases. This CDR3 contains 18 residues. Germline V lookup: CDR1 SEHNR, CDR2 FQNEAQ (reference sequence). The DNA of the CDR3 is TGTTCCAGCAGTCCAAGGACTAGCGGGGGCCGTTTCACCTACGAGCAGTACTTC. Amino acids: CSSSPRTSGGRFTYEQYF. Complete variable domain (other parts from reference TRBV7-9 and TRBJ2-7): DTGVSQNPRHKITKRGQNVTFRCDPISEHNRLYWYRQTLGQGPEFLTYFQNEAQLEKSRLLSDRFSAERPKGSFSTLEIQRTEQGDSAMYLCSSSPRTSGGRFTYEQYFGPGTRLTVT.

The chain has TRBV27 and TRBJ2-7; D may be TRBD1 (6 bases). The CDR3 length is 13 residues. CDR1 is MNHEY and CDR2 is SMNVEV in the germline V gene (reference sequence). The ends were cut back, 2 bases at V and 4 bases at J, with 9 bases in the middle. The CDR3 bases are TGTGCCAGCAGTTTAGGGGGCAGGTACGAGCAGTACTTC. Translated, it gives CASSLGGRYEQYF.

On this clone: The junction shows a germline mismatch at one end, possibly a read error. The rearrangement joins TRBV7-9 to TRBJ2-3; unclear D gene. Germline V CDR1 and CDR2: SEHNR, FQNEAQ (reference sequence). The CDR3 totals 16 residues. This chain's CDR3 is CSSSFGTVRWNHTQYF. The CDR3 DNA follows: TGTTCCAGCAGCTTCGGAACAGTCAGATGGAATCATACGCAGTATTTT.

This chain links TRBV5-1 with TRBJ2-5, with 11 bases matching TRBD1. The J call may be incorrect, as the DNA end agrees better with TRBJ2-7. Germline assignment: CDR1 SGHRS and CDR2 YFSETQ. CDR3 length equals 14 residues. This chain's CDR3 is CASSLGQGAYEQYF. Here the CDR3 DNA reads TGCGCCAGCAGCTTAGGACAGGGGGCTTACGAGCAGTACTTC.

The gene calls are TRBV5-6 and TRBJ2-3; tentative D call: TRBD2 (6 bases). V lost 4 bases, J lost 3 bases, and 21 bases lay in between. The CDR3 has 17 residues. Looked up from germline, CDR1 is SGHDT and CDR2 is YYEEEE. The chain's CDR3 is CASSLGPGAGRTDTQYF. Here the CDR3 DNA reads TGTGCCAGCAGCCTCGGCCCTGGGGCAGGGAGGACAGATACGCAGTATTTT.

This chain uses TRBV28 with TRBJ1-1; 12 bases align to TRBD1. The CDR3 contains 15 residues. Germline assignment: CDR1 MDHEN and CDR2 SYDVKM. V gave up 5 bases and J gave up 8 bases; unmatched junction bases: 9. The CDR3, as DNA: TGTGCCAGCAGTCCCATAGGGACAGGGGGCTTCGAAGCTTTCTTT. Translation: CASSPIGTGGFEAFF. The full variable domain, its missing parts supplied by reference TRBV28 and TRBJ1-1, is DVKVTQSSRYLVKRTGEKVFLECVQDMDHENMFWYRQDPGLGLRLIYFSYDVKMKEKGDIPEGYSVSREKKERFSLILESASTNQTSMYLCASSPIGTGGFEAFFGQGTRLTVV.

J is TRBJ2-2 and V is TRBV2; no clear D gene. Trimming shortened V by 4 bases and J by 2 bases, and 11 bases separated the two germline ends. CDR1 is SNHLY and CDR2 is FYNNEI in the germline V gene. This CDR3 contains 15 residues. The CDR3 loop is CASSATAGNTGELFF. DNA for the CDR3: TGTGCCAGCAGTGCCACTGCTGGTAACACCGGGGAGCTGTTTTTT. The full variable domain, with the rest looked up from reference TRBV2 and TRBJ2-2, is EPEVTQTPSHQVTQMGQEVILRCVPISNHLYFYWYRQILGQKVEFLVSFYNNEISEKSEIFDDQFSVERPDGSNFTLKIRSTKLEDSAMYFCASSATAGNTGELFFGEGSRLTVL.

The gene calls are TRBV29-1 and TRBJ2-2; 7 bases agree with TRBD2. CDR1 and CDR2 from the germline V gene are SQVTM and ANQGSEA. CDR3 length equals 13 residues. The V and J ends lost 4 bases and 7 bases, in that order; junction bases with no gene match: 6. The CDR3, as DNA: TGCAGCGTTGTCGCGGGGGTGGACGGGGAGCTGTTTTTT. Amino acid sequence: CSVVAGVDGELFF.

The chain joins TRBV5-1 to TRBJ2-7; TRBD1 agrees at 8 bases. The CDR3 consists of 14 residues. Germline CDR1 is SGHRS and CDR2 is YFSETQ. Losses at the gene ends were 1 base for V and 5 bases for J; bases not matched to a gene: 5. CDR3 loop: CASSLRAGGHEQYF. CDR3 sequence (DNA): TGCGCCAGCAGCTTGCGAGCAGGGGGCCACGAGCAGTACTTC.

As regards this clone: Mismatch with germline at one junction end may stem from a read error. The chain combines TRBV7-9 with TRBJ1-2; D is unclear. The V gene's germline CDR1 is SEHNR and CDR2 FQNEAQ (reference sequence). The CDR3 runs to 13 residues. The CDR3 DNA is TGTGCCAGCAGCCAGGACGGGAACTATGGCTACACTTTC. It encodes CASSQDGNYGYTF. Full variable domain (outside the CDR3, taken from reference TRBV7-9 and TRBJ1-2): DTGVSQNPRHKITKRGQNVTFRCDPISEHNRLYWYRQTLGQGPEFLTYFQNEAQLEKSRLLSDRFSAERPKGSFSTLEIQRTEQGDSAMYLCASSQDGNYGYTFGSGTRLTVV.

The rearrangement joins TRBV6-5 to TRBJ1-3, with D unresolved. CDR3 size: 12 residues. Per the germline V gene, CDR1 is MNHEY and CDR2 is SVGAGI. With 5 bases removed from V and 8 bases from J, the gap between germline ends came to 10 bases. The CDR3 DNA follows: TGTGCCAGCAGTGAATCTAGTCACACCATATATTTT. Residues: CASSESSHTIYF.

The chain couples TRBV2 to TRBJ2-3; maybe TRBD2 (7 bases). Per germline, CDR1 SNHLY and CDR2 FYNNEI. The CDR3 runs 17 residues. V lost 1 base and J 2 bases, leaving 16 bases between the germline ends. CDR3 protein: CASSEGRGGRLTDTQYF. The CDR3 nucleotides are TGTGCCAGCAGTGAAGGGAGGGGGGGTAGGCTCACAGATACGCAGTATTTT.

This sequence joins TRBV13 and TRBJ1-1; D is uncertain. The ends were cut back, 6 bases at V and 1 base at J, with 18 bases in the middle. The CDR3 extends over 16 amino acids. The germline V gene encodes CDR1 PRHDT and CDR2 FYEKMQ (reference sequence). The CDR3 reads CASSPSYTEGNTEAFF. DNA of the CDR3: TGTGCCAGCAGTCCCAGTTACACAGAGGGGAACACTGAAGCTTTCTTT.

The chain carries TRBV28 and TRBJ2-3; tentatively, D is TRBD1 (5 bases). Trimming removed 6 bases at V and 3 bases at J, with 16 bases between. This CDR3 region has 15 residues. Germline assignment: CDR1 MDHEN and CDR2 SYDVKM. The CDR3 sequence: CASSPYRRTTDTQYF. The CDR3 DNA reads as TGTGCCAGCAGCCCCTACAGGCGAACGACAGATACGCAGTATTTT. Full variable domain (outside the CDR3, taken from reference TRBV28 and TRBJ2-3): DVKVTQSSRYLVKRTGEKVFLECVQDMDHENMFWYRQDPGLGLRLIYFSYDVKMKEKGDIPEGYSVSREKKERFSLILESASTNQTSMYLCASSPYRRTTDTQYFGPGTRLTVL.

V is TRBV19 and J is TRBJ1-1; 10 positions agree with TRBD1. Germline V lookup: CDR1 LNHDA, CDR2 SQIVND (reference sequence). With 3 bases clipped from V and 7 bases from J, the junction kept 2 bases outside the gene matches. The CDR3 sequence is 13 residues long. The CDR3 loop reads CASSIDRGLEAFF. The DNA of the CDR3 is TGTGCCAGTAGTATTGACAGGGGGCTTGAAGCTTTCTTT. The whole variable domain, remainder taken from reference TRBV19 and TRBJ1-1, is DGGITQSPKYLFRKEGQNVTLSCEQNLNHDAMYWYRQDPGQGLRLIYYSQIVNDFQKGDIAEGYSVSREKKESFPLTVTSAQKNPTAFYLCASSIDRGLEAFFGQGTRLTVV.